The entry below gives a single TCR beta chain sequence along with its context. It lacks a known antigen. Per-nucleotide qualities are absent, and no much larger clonotype sits a single base away. The protocol used for the library was the immunoSEQ multiplex PCR assay. Genomic DNA was pulled from the sorted cells, and the automated high-throughput method of Adaptive Biotechnologies was used to sequence the TCR beta V, D and J regions. A two-step, bias-controlled multiplex PCR was used to amplify the CDR3 regions. An Illumina instrument was used to sequence the amplified TCR beta libraries. Per the authors' processing: Demultiplexed reads were processed to lower amplification and sequencing bias, and the IMGT database was used to assign CDR3 sequences to gene families. Repertoire data were analyzed with ImmunoSEQ software version 2.0. Out-of-frame sequences and sequences containing stop codons in the CDR3 were removed from the clonotype lists. Clonotypes below 0.01% frequency were excluded because they corresponded to less than one cell. Richness was calculated by dividing observed richness by input cell number, and evenness was calculated by dividing Shannon entropy by log observed richness. Simpson diversity and Morisita-Horn overlap indices were used to quantify repertoire diversity and similarity between time points. Each clonotype was placed into one of four groups: dominant (>1%), sub-dominant (0.5-0.99%), low abundance (0.1-0.49%) or lowest abundance (<0.1%). A germline index was derived by subtracting total nucleotide additions from total CDR3 length and dividing the result by total CDR3 length. Held by TCRdb, this immuneACCESS table contains in-frame sequences only and omits some clones. Under half of the omission traces to an unresolved V gene where checked; the cause of the rest is unknown. V and J calls and clone size are those listed in that table; D and trimming were worked out from the DNA. The sample profile shows 35,000 to 50,000 clones; 85% to 90% of them were found once. The ten largest make up about 1.3% of the sample.

The data belong to a study of memory CD8 T cells in hepatitis C reinfection (TCRdb year 2017). In the study overall: Two consecutive HCV infections were spontaneously resolved by three donors, whereas a primary infection was cleared by two donors who then became chronically infected after reinfection. Peak reinfection samples were taken from 3 to 8 weeks after reinfection was detected. A case counted as HCV reinfection when an HCV RNA test came back positive after two negative tests taken at least 60 days apart. The study tracked the TCR beta repertoire of virus-specific CD8 T cells longitudinally across an HCV reinfection episode in a few donors. In the reinfection study, participants who had resolved a prior HCV infection were followed every 3 months. Between the late 2000s and the early 2010s, a few reinfection cases with stored pre-reinfection samples were identified. Previously published longitudinal data on tetramer+ CD8 T cell frequency were used to pick the peak reinfection time point.

Sample time point, as interpreted from the label and publication: peak reinfection, 3 to 8 weeks after reinfection detection. Sorted cells were sequenced directly ex vivo, with no in vitro expansion before TCR sequencing. The donors, who were people who inject drugs, were enrolled in the Montreal Acute Hepatitis C Cohort Study (HEPCO) in Canada. As controls, total naive CD8 T cells were sorted as viable CD3+ CD8+ CD45RO- cells from a couple of donors at all three reinfection time points. Before sorting, cryopreserved peripheral blood mononuclear cells were thawed and used as the source for purifying CD8 T cells. The MACS CD8+ T cell Isolation Kit was used to enrich CD8 T cells by negative selection. Cells were sorted on a BD FACSAria II sorter running FACSDiva software, and FlowJo was used to analyze the data. Per the germline V gene, MDHEN is the CDR1 and SYDVKM is the CDR2. The CDR3 runs 13 amino acids, cysteine and phenylalanine included. Only CDR3 DNA remains: 39 bases, in frame from the first base. The V end gives up 8 bases and the J end 6 bases, leaving 10 bases in the junction not matched to a gene.

What the authors observed across the whole study: Because only a few donors were included, definitive conclusions about public clonotypes linked to secondary clearance could not be reached by the study.

Here the chain combines TRBV28 and TRBJ2-7; 7 central nucleotides agree with TRBD1. The sample comprised naive CD8+ T cells sorted from blood. What the cell subset or site label conveys for this sample: total naive CD8+CD45RO- T cells. The TCR sequence derives from a man younger than 35 with hepatitis C virus infection. The encoded CDR3 is CASGSDRPSEQYF. The DNA sequence is as follows: TGTGCCAGCGGCTCGGACAGGCCAAGCGAGCAGTACTTC.